Listed here are 6 T cell receptor beta chains from one sample, sequenced in a study of blood T cell repertoires in COVID-19. Generated by immunoSEQ multiplex PCR, the TCRdb table keeps only in-frame clones and is missing some. The data show approximately 84,000 clones, about 70% seen once. Sequencing was done on a sample of peripheral blood. The origin of the receptors is a man aged 45-60 years with active or convalescent COVID-19.

V gene TRBV6-5 combines with J gene TRBJ2-7; 7 nucleotides line up with TRBD1. The CDR3 extends over 16 amino acids. With V trimmed by 2 bases and J by 4 bases, 11 bases remained unmatched. Germline CDR1 reads MNHEY; CDR2 reads SVGAGI. This CDR3 is CASSYGSGGEGYEQYF. The CDR3 region has the DNA TGTGCCAGCAGTTACGGTTCAGGGGGTGAGGGGTACGAGCAGTACTTC.

This chain uses TRBV5-5 with TRBJ2-7; TRBD2 matches 7 bases. V lost 4 bases to trimming and J lost 6 bases; unmatched junction nucleotides: 4. This CDR3 comprises 12 residues. Germline values: CDR1 SGHKS, CDR2 YYEKEE (reference sequence). The CDR3: CASSEGGIEQYF. CDR3 sequence (DNA): TGTGCCAGCAGCGAGGGAGGGATCGAGCAGTACTTC.

The genes are TRBV3-1 (or the pseudogene TRBV3-2) and TRBJ2-7, with D possibly TRBD1 on 5 matching bases. Trimming removed 2 bases at V and 0 bases at J, with 11 bases between. Looked up from germline, CDR1 is LGHDT and CDR2 is YNNKEL (reference sequence). The CDR3 loop spans 15 amino acids. In nucleotides, the CDR3 is TGTGCCAGCAGCCAAAGGGGTTGGAGCTCCTACGAGCAGTACTTC. This translates into CASSQRGWSSYEQYF.

The chain links TRBV19 to TRBJ2-1, with 9 bases lining up with TRBD1. The V and J ends lost 3 bases and 9 bases, in that order; junction bases with no gene match: 9. In germline, CDR1 is LNHDA, CDR2 SQIVND (reference sequence). This CDR3 is 15 amino acids long. CDR3 nucleotides: TGTGCCAGTAGTATTCTGGACAGGGGTGGAGCTGAGCAGTTCTTC. Translating it yields CASSILDRGGAEQFF. The complete variable domain, with remaining parts taken from reference TRBV19 and TRBJ2-1, reads DGGITQSPKYLFRKEGQNVTLSCEQNLNHDAMYWYRQDPGQGLRLIYYSQIVNDFQKGDIAEGYSVSREKKESFPLTVTSAQKNPTAFYLCASSILDRGGAEQFFGPGTRLTVL.

V usage is TRBV29-1 and J usage is TRBJ2-3; D is perhaps TRBD2 (6 bases). V was clipped by 8 bases and J by 3 bases, with 12 bases between them. The germline V gene encodes CDR1 SQVTM and CDR2 ANQGSEA. CDR3 length: 12 residues. Here the CDR3 reads CSLATNTDTQYF. DNA for the CDR3: TGCAGCCTAGCGACCAATACAGATACGCAGTATTTT.

The chain has TRBV19 and TRBJ1-5; 7 bases fit TRBD1. The germline V gene encodes CDR1 LNHDA and CDR2 SQIVND (reference sequence). The CDR3 consists of 14 residues. The V segment lost 6 bases and the J segment 6 bases; nucleotides outside the gene matches: 8. CDR3 nucleotides: TGTGCCAGTAGCCCTGACAGGGCCCGTCAGCCCCAGCATTTT. Translated: CASSPDRARQPQHF.